This T cell receptor (beta chain) came from a study of blood T cell repertoires in COVID-19. Across the study: COVID-19 samples from acute and convalescent phases originated in the United States, Italy and Spain.

Some clones are missing from TCRdb's copy, which holds only in-frame ones; the method was immunoSEQ multiplex PCR. The sample has 130,000 to 150,000 clones, 79% seen once. CDR1 SGHNT and CDR2 YENEEA come from the germline V gene. This CDR3 is built from 15 residues. Unmatched junction bases numbered 8, after V lost 5 bases and J lost 4 bases. What was sequenced was peripheral blood. V and J are TRBV11-3 and TRBJ2-5; the match to TRBD1 covers 9 bases. The clonotype was recovered from a man aged 45-65 years with active or convalescent COVID-19. In DNA form, the CDR3 reads TGTGCCAGCAGCACGCGACAGGGGGGGAGAGAGACCCAGTACTTC. Its protein is CASSTRQGGRETQYF.